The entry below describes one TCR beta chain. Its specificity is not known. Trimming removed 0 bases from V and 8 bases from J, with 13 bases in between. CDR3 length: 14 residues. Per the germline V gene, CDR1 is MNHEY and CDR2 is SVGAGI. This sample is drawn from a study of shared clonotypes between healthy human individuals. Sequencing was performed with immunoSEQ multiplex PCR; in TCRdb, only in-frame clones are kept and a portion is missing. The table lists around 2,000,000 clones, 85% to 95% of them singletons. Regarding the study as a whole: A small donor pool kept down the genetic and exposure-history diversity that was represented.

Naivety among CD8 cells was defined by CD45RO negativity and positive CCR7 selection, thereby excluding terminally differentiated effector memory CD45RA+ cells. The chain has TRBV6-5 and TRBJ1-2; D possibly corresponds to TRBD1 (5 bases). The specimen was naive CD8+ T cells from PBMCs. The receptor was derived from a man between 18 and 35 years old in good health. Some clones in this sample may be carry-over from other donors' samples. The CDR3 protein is CASSYSEGVEGYTF. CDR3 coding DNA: TGTGCCAGCAGTTACTCGGAAGGGGTGGAGGGCTACACCTTC.